This T cell receptor (beta chain) was sequenced in a study of blood T cell repertoires in COVID-19. The CDR3 consists of 13 residues. V shed 6 bases and J 7 bases; nucleotides not matched to a gene: 5. From germline, CDR1 is SNHLY and CDR2 FYNNEI. Method: immunoSEQ multiplex PCR; TCRdb's copy keeps in-frame clones and lacks some. The data show under 200,000 clones, roughly 87% seen once. The rearrangement joins TRBV2 to TRBJ1-2, with TRBD1 matching over 10 bases. The sequenced material came from peripheral blood. The receptor was isolated from a woman in her thirties or forties with acute or convalescent COVID-19. Written as DNA, the CDR3 is TGTGCCAGCAGCCGACAGGGGGCGCGTGGCTACACCTTC. Protein product: CASSRQGARGYTF.